This T cell receptor (beta chain) comes out of a study of high-grade serous ovarian cancer treatment subgroups. General study points: Spatial context was lost because tumors were sequenced in bulk.

Profiled with immunoSEQ multiplex PCR; TCRdb holds only in-frame clones, not every one. Of roughly 6,300 clones listed, approximately 85% were seen once; the top ten hold about 6.3%. As to this clone: What it recognizes is unknown.

Tumor samples were taken before definitive surgery or chemotherapy. The receptor was isolated from a human donor with high-grade serous ovarian cancer. Material: tumor tissue.

CDR3 DNA: TGTGCCAGCAGCCCCCACCTGACAGGCGCCACCACAGATACGCAGTATTTT. Protein: CASSPHLTGATTDTQYF. The chain employs TRBV9 and TRBJ2-3, with a possible D match to TRBD1 (6 bases). Deletions cut 4 bases from V and 2 bases from J, with 20 bases between. In germline, CDR1 is SGDLS, CDR2 YYNGEE. The CDR3 has 17 amino acids.